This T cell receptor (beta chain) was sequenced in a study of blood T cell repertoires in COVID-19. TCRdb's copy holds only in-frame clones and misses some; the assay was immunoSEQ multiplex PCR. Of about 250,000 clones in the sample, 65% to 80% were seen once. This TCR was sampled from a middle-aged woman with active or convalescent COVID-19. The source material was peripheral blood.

In DNA form, the CDR3 reads TGCGCCAGCAGCCTCCGCGGGCCGAACACTGAAGCTTTCTTT. Translating gives CASSLRGPNTEAFF. The chain has TRBV5-1 and TRBJ1-1, with unresolved D. Trimming left V 4 bases short and J 1 base short, with 11 bases between. Per the germline V gene, CDR1 is SGHRS and CDR2 is YFSETQ. The CDR3 runs 14 residues.